This T cell receptor beta chain was sequenced for a study of T cell responses to AZD1222 COVID-19 vaccine. Study conclusions and caveats: Donors were chiefly white British, with a greater number of females, and clonal diversity was perhaps underestimated.

Germline loops: CDR1 MDHEN, CDR2 SYDVKM. This CDR3 has 14 amino acids. With 6 bases clipped from V and 6 bases from J, the junction kept 4 bases outside the gene matches. This clone has only one observation. Its antigen remains unidentified. Only in-frame clones appear in the TCRdb table, and some are missing; sequencing was by immunoSEQ multiplex PCR. The sample contains 210,000 or so clones, 90% to 95% of which appear only once. This rearrangement joins TRBV28 to TRBJ1-5; TRBD1 matches 11 bases. This receptor was taken from an adult in good health. The sample consisted of peripheral blood, taken on day 0 of MenACWY control vaccination. The DNA for the CDR3 is TGTGCCAGCAGATGGGGACAGGGGGTTCAGCCCCAGCATTTT. Its translation: CASRWGQGVQPQHF. Full variable domain (remainder filled in from reference TRBV28 and TRBJ1-5): DVKVTQSSRYLVKRTGEKVFLECVQDMDHENMFWYRQDPGLGLRLIYFSYDVKMKEKGDIPEGYSVSREKKERFSLILESASTNQTSMYLCASRWGQGVQPQHFGDGTRLSIL.